The next 15 T cell receptor beta chains were all read from a single sample in a study of spatial heterogeneity in lung cancer. TCRdb reprocessed the 5' RACE reads with MiXCR, giving one entry per CDR3 protein. The repertoire includes about 33,000 distinct CDR3 sequences, more than 9% of them detected once, and over 25% sits in the top ten. Documented time point: blood at routine non-recurrence follow-up after resection. The specimen comprised PBMCs, sampled at follow-up. The receptors here all came from a female donor with early-stage non-small cell lung cancer.

The sample holds many counts of this clonotype. V is TRBV5-1 and J is TRBJ2-1; 11 positions agree with TRBD2. Germline V gives CDR1 SGHRS, CDR2 YFSETQ. This CDR3 is 17 amino acids long. The J segment lost 0 bases and the V segment lost 3 bases, leaving 5 bases of the junction unmatched. The CDR3 DNA follows: TGCGCCAGCAGCTGGACTAGCGGGTCCCCCTCCTACAATGAGCAGTTCTTC. This codes for CASSWTSGSPSYNEQFF.

This clonotype has just a few counts. The chain couples TRBV29-1 to TRBJ2-1; 13 bases are shared with TRBD2. The CDR3 has 14 residues. The V gene end was trimmed by 2 bases and the J gene end by 10 bases; junction bases not matched to a gene: 5. The V gene's germline CDR1 is SQVTM and CDR2 ANQGSEA. CDR3 sequence: CSVERTSGGLEQFF. The DNA of the CDR3 is TGCAGCGTTGAAAGGACTAGCGGGGGCCTGGAGCAGTTCTTC.

This clonotype was observed at least ten times. This rearrangement joins TRBV28 to TRBJ2-7; 7 bases align to TRBD1. Per the germline V gene, CDR1 is MDHEN and CDR2 is SYDVKM. CDR3 length: 12 residues. J lost 4 bases, V lost 7 bases, and 4 bases had no gene match. CDR3 DNA: TGTGCCAGCACGGGACAGAGGTACGAGCAGTACTTC. It encodes CASTGQRYEQYF.

This clonotype showed up many times. The chain employs TRBV28 and TRBJ2-6, with D perhaps TRBD2 (6 bases). Trimming left V 8 bases short and J 0 bases short, with 11 bases between. The germline V gene has CDR1 MDHEN and CDR2 SYDVKM. The CDR3 consists of 15 residues. The CDR3 loop is CASGGEVSGANVLTF. CDR3 bases: TGTGCCAGCGGAGGGGAAGTCTCTGGGGCCAACGTCCTGACTTTC.

Of note for this clonotype: Possible read error: a much larger clone is one base away. The rearrangement uses TRBV29-1 and TRBJ1-1; no clear D. The CDR3 runs to 14 residues. Trimming removed 0 bases at V and 4 bases at J, with 12 bases between. Germline assignment: CDR1 SQVTM and CDR2 ANQGSEA. The CDR3 region has the DNA TGCAGCGTTGAAGAAAACTGGCAGAGCACTGAAGCTTTCTTT. This sequence encodes CSVEENWQSTEAFF.

There are a few counts of this clonotype. The chain recombines TRBV7-9 with TRBJ2-3; maybe TRBD2 (5 bases). CDR1 is SEHNR, CDR2 FQNEAQ, per germline (reference sequence). The V end was cut by 6 bases, the J end by 5 bases, with 15 bases between. The CDR3 runs 14 residues. This CDR3 is CASRPPTGIDTQYF. CDR3 sequence (DNA): TGTGCCAGCAGGCCCCCCACGGGAATAGATACGCAGTATTTT.

This clonotype occurred a few times. The chain links TRBV20-1 to TRBJ2-1; D may be TRBD1 (5 bases). Germline CDR1 is DFQATT and CDR2 is SNEGSKA (reference sequence). The CDR3 loop spans 14 amino acids. The V and J ends lost 6 bases and 0 bases respectively, with 12 bases between them. CDR3 sequence: CSATDSHSYNEQFF. CDR3 DNA sequence: TGCAGTGCAACTGACAGCCACTCCTACAATGAGCAGTTCTTC.

The rearrangement links TRBV2 to TRBJ1-2; 8 bases fit TRBD1. The CDR3 extends over 18 amino acids. After removal of 2 bases from V and 0 bases from J, the junction contained 11 bases not matched to a gene. The V gene's germline CDR1 is SNHLY and CDR2 FYNNEI. The CDR3: CASSESPGGFSANYGYTF. The CDR3 coding sequence is TGTGCCAGCAGTGAATCGCCAGGGGGCTTTTCTGCTAACTATGGCTACACCTTC.

This clonotype was counted a few times. The J gene is TRBJ2-1, the V gene TRBV6-1, with 8 bases matching TRBD2. The CDR3 length is 14 residues. Germline-derived CDR1 and CDR2 are MNHNS and SASEGT. Germline trimming cut 2 bases from V and 7 bases from J; bases unmatched to any gene: 4. The CDR3 protein is CASSEWLAGNEQFF. CDR3 nucleotides: TGTGCCAGCAGTGAATGGTTAGCGGGGAATGAGCAGTTCTTC.

About this clonotype itself: A read error may explain this, as a much larger clone is one base away. The chain uses TRBV29-1 and TRBJ2-3; unclear D gene. Germline V gene sequence: CDR1 SQVTM, CDR2 ANQGSEA. V dropped 4 bases and J dropped 5 bases, with 16 bases sitting between them. This CDR3 has 14 amino acids. The CDR3 DNA follows: TGCAGCGTTGGAGGTGCCTTTGGCATAGATACGCAGTATTTT. Residues: CSVGGAFGIDTQYF.

The table lists this clonotype with many counts. J is TRBJ2-5 and V is TRBV6-2 or TRBV6-3; D is possibly TRBD1 (5 bases). CDR1 and CDR2 from the germline V gene are MNHEY and SVGEGT. The CDR3 totals 14 residues. Trimming took 2 bases from V and 5 from J, leaving 12 bases between them. The CDR3 here is CASSYEAGQETQYF. CDR3 in DNA: TGTGCCAGCAGTTACGAGGCAGGGCAGGAGACCCAGTACTTC.

This clonotype was recorded at least ten times. The chain has TRBV29-1 and TRBJ2-1; D uncertain. The CDR3 spans 10 residues. CDR1 and CDR2 (germline): SQVTM, ANQGSEA. Deletions cut 7 bases from V and 9 bases from J, with 10 bases between. The CDR3 reads CSGESLEQFF. In DNA form, the CDR3 reads TGCAGCGGGGAAAGCCTTGAGCAGTTCTTC.

Notes on this clonotype: A much larger clone differs by one base, so this may be a read error. The chain combines TRBV29-1 with TRBJ2-1; 7 bases fit TRBD2. With 4 bases clipped from V and 0 bases from J, the junction kept 6 bases outside the gene matches. Germline loops: CDR1 SQVTM, CDR2 ANQGSEA. The CDR3 runs 15 residues. The CDR3 spells CSVATSSNSYNEQFF. The CDR3 DNA sequence: TGCAGCGTTGCGACTAGCTCAAACTCCTACAATGAGCAGTTCTTC.

There are many counts of this clonotype. The chain links TRBV29-1 to TRBJ2-1; the D gene is possibly TRBD1 (6 bases). Germline CDR1 SQVTM, CDR2 ANQGSEA. V was clipped by 4 bases and J by 2 bases, with 12 bases between them. The CDR3 loop spans 14 amino acids. CDR3 nucleotide sequence: TGCAGCGTTGGGGATGGGGGCCCCTACAATGAGCAGTTCTTC. It encodes CSVGDGGPYNEQFF.

This clonotype was picked up many times. The rearrangement links TRBV7-2 to TRBJ2-2; possible D gene TRBD2, 6 bases. Trimming cost V 3 bases and J 5 bases, with 10 bases left between them. CDR1 is SGHTA, CDR2 FQGNSA, per germline. This CDR3 region has 14 residues. CDR3 sequence reads: CASSLSGLTGELFF. Here the CDR3 DNA reads TGTGCCAGCAGCTTGAGCGGGCTTACCGGGGAGCTGTTTTTT.